The rows below give T cell receptor beta chains drawn from one sample of a study of blood T cell repertoires in COVID-19. The protocol was immunoSEQ multiplex PCR, while the TCRdb copy is restricted to in-frame clones and leaves out a portion. The data show 80,000 to 100,000 clones, with 80% seen just once and roughly 19% held by the top ten. The sample consisted of peripheral blood. Receptor source: a human donor in a cohort sampled during active COVID-19. CDR3s include the opening cysteine and the closing phenylalanine or tryptophan. D genes are given only for firm matches. Where a row states a size, it is once, few, many or the class of an expanded clone; other rows omit it.

-	TRBD1	TRBJ1-1	TRBV18	16	TGTGCCAGCTCCCTCGGACAGGGGGCCCCGAACACTGAAGCTTTCTTT	CASSLGQGAPNTEAFF
-	TRBD1	TRBJ1-5	TRBV28	17	TGTGCCAGCAGGTATGGACAGGGGGCGCGTAACAATCAGCCCCAGCATTTT	CASRYGQGARNNQPQHF
-	-	TRBJ2-4	TRBV3-1/TRBV3-2	14	TGTGCCAGCAGCCCGCAGGGGTCCAAAAACATTCAGTACTTC	CASSPQGSKNIQYF
-	TRBD1	TRBJ1-2	TRBV5-8	14	TGTGCCAGCAGCTTGGCCGGACAGGGGGCTCGTCACACCTTC	CASSLAGQGARHTF
-	-	TRBJ1-2	TRBV2	12	TGTGCCAGCAGTCAGTCTAACTATGGCTACACCTTC	CASSQSNYGYTF
-	-	TRBJ2-5	TRBV3-1/TRBV3-2	16	TGTGCCAGCAGACGCCTCGACGGCCGACAGCAAGAGACCCAGTACTTC	CASRRLDGRQQETQYF
once	-	TRBJ2-7	TRBV10-1	14	TGCGCCACCTCAGAGTCCTCGGGATCCCGGGTCCGGTACTTC	CATSESSGSRVRYF
-	TRBD1	TRBJ1-1	TRBV12-3/TRBV12-4	13	TGTGCCAGCAAGACAGGGCGGAACACTGAAGCTTTCTTT	CASKTGRNTEAFF
-	-	TRBJ1-3	TRBV2	15	TGTGCCAGCAGCCCCCAGTCAGTCTCTGGAAACACCATATATTTT	CASSPQSVSGNTIYF
-	-	TRBJ2-2	TRBV3-1/TRBV3-2	16	TGTGCCAGCAGCCTCGGGACCTATGGAGGGGCCGGGGAGCTGTTTTTT	CASSLGTYGGAGELFF
-	TRBD2	TRBJ2-2	TRBV28	14	TGTGCCGGCGGCGGGGGGACGAACACCGGGGAGCTGTTTTTT	CAGGGGTNTGELFF
once	TRBD2	TRBJ2-2	TRBV27	15	TGTGCCAGCAGTTTACCGGGGGGTATGGGCGGGGAGCTGTTTTTT	CASSLPGGMGGELFF
-	TRBD1	TRBJ1-6	TRBV3-1/TRBV3-2	14	TGTGCCAGCAGCCTTGACAGGGGAGGATCACCCCTCCACTTT	CASSLDRGGSPLHF
-	-	TRBJ2-7	TRBV28	14	TGTGCCAGCAGTCCATCCTGGACTGTTTACGAGCAGTACTTC	CASSPSWTVYEQYF
-	-	TRBJ1-4	TRBV3-1/TRBV3-2	14	TGTGCCAGCGGGAGGAAGGGGAATAATGAAAAACTGTTTTTT	CASGRKGNNEKLFF
-	TRBD1	TRBJ1-6	TRBV7-9	15	TGTGCCAGCAGCTTAACGGGACAGGGCAACTCACCCCTCCACTTT	CASSLTGQGNSPLHF
-	TRBD1	TRBJ2-3	TRBV6-5	14	TGTGCCAGCAGCGACAGGGCAGTCACAGATACGCAGTATTTT	CASSDRAVTDTQYF
-	-	TRBJ1-3	TRBV5-5	16	TGTGCCAGCAGCTATTTAGGGGTTCGCTCTGGAAACACCATATATTTT	CASSYLGVRSGNTIYF
-	-	TRBJ2-7	TRBV21-1	15	TGTGCCAGCAGCCCCTTAAAGCCCTTTCCCTACGAGCAGTACTTC	CASSPLKPFPYEQYF
-	-	TRBJ1-2	TRBV5-1	13	TGCGCCAGCAGAAGGACAGACAACTATGGCTACACCTTC	CASRRTDNYGYTF
-	-	TRBJ2-6	TRBV30	14	TGTGCCTGGAGGCGGCACGCTGGGGCCAACGTCCTGACTTTC	CAWRRHAGANVLTF
-	-	TRBJ1-5	TRBV18	15	TGTGCCAGCTCCCGGTTCGAGGGCCGCGATCAGCCCCAGCATTTT	CASSRFEGRDQPQHF
-	-	TRBJ1-3	TRBV5-1	15	TGCGCCAGCAGCCTTGGGGGGAGCTCTGGAAACACCATATATTTT	CASSLGGSSGNTIYF
few	TRBD1	TRBJ2-1	TRBV11-2	16	TGTGCCAGCAGCTTGCGGGGCAGGGGGCGCGGGAATGAGCAGTTCTTC	CASSLRGRGRGNEQFF
once	TRBD2	TRBJ2-7	TRBV28	19	TGTGCCAGCAGCCCCTGGAAGACTAGCGGAGCTTTAGGGCGTTACGAGCAGTACTTC	CASSPWKTSGALGRYEQYF
few	-	TRBJ1-1	TRBV3-1/TRBV3-2	12	TGTGCCAGCAGCGTCACAGGGACTGAAGCTTTCTTT	CASSVTGTEAFF
-	TRBD2	TRBJ2-7	TRBV9	15	TGTGCCAGCAGCGTAGGGGTAGCGGGAGGAAACGAGCAGTACTTC	CASSVGVAGGNEQYF
-	-	TRBJ1-2	TRBV28	13	TGTGCCAGCAGTGGCCCAGGGCCTGGGGGCTACACCTTC	CASSGPGPGGYTF